The rows below give T cell receptor beta chains drawn from one sample of a study of blood T cells in healthy people across ages. TCRdb itself ran the 5' RACE reads through MiXCR, one entry per CDR3 protein. There are 900,000 to 950,000 distinct CDR3 sequences in the sample; 29% occur only once, and about 10% lies in the top ten. The same data also contributed to another study, on T cells of mothers and their children.

Sequencing was performed on blood. These TCRs come from a woman aged 35 to 49 in good health. The CDR3 runs from the conserved cysteine through the conserved F or W. A D gene is named only where the DNA matches it firmly. Clone size appears in some rows only: once, few, many, or a class for an expanded clone.

>NA|15|TRBD2|TRBV5-5|TRBJ2-5
CASSRELAGGDEQYF
TGTGCCAGCAGCCGCGAACTAGCGGGAGGGGATGAGCAGTACTTC
>many|14|NA|TRBV9|TRBJ1-2
CASSVLQGGYGYTF
TGTGCCAGCAGCGTCCTCCAGGGAGGCTATGGCTACACCTTC
>few|13|NA|TRBV7-2|TRBJ2-1
CASSLVYGGEQFF
TGTGCCAGCAGCTTAGTATATGGTGGCGAGCAGTTCTTC
>many|14|NA|TRBV6-5|TRBJ2-7
CASSYGDGPYEQYF
TGTGCCAGCAGTTACGGGGACGGTCCCTACGAGCAGTACTTC
>NA|12|NA|TRBV5-1|TRBJ2-1
CTSSRQGNEQFF
TGCACCAGCAGCCGCCAGGGCAATGAGCAGTTCTTC
>few|19|NA|TRBV7-9|TRBJ2-3
CASSFGGNYRVRVTDTQYF
TGTGCCAGCAGCTTCGGCGGAAATTACAGGGTACGGGTCACAGATACGCAGTATTTT
>many|14|TRBD1|TRBV4-1|TRBJ1-1
CASSHSAGGTEAFF
TGCGCCAGCAGCCATAGCGCAGGGGGTACTGAAGCTTTCTTT
>few|14|NA|TRBV5-1|TRBJ2-7
CASSQGGFIHEQYF
TGCGCCAGCAGCCAAGGCGGGTTCATCCACGAGCAGTACTTC
>NA|15|NA|TRBV6-4|TRBJ2-3
CASSDNAGSTDTQYF
TGTGCCAGCAGTGACAATGCGGGAAGCACAGATACGCAGTATTTT
>many|13|NA|TRBV7-7|TRBJ2-2
CASSLAPTGELFF
TGTGCTAGCAGCTTAGCTCCCACCGGGGAGCTGTTTTTT